This T cell receptor (beta chain) was sequenced during a study of blood T cell repertoires in COVID-19. Study-wide context: There were acute and convalescent COVID-19 samples, and they came from the United States, Italy and Spain.

Original processing methods: Amplified reference gene primers provided the basis for estimating nucleated cell counts. Using immunoSEQ multiplex PCR, the repertoire was profiled, and TCRdb retains in-frame clones only, with some absent. The V and J calls and clone size come from that table; D and trimming were worked out from the DNA. Of around 370,000 clones listed, 90% to 95% were seen once; the top ten hold less than 3.5%. Germline loops: CDR1 SNHLY, CDR2 FYNNEI. The CDR3 runs to 14 residues. V was clipped by 6 bases and J by 3 bases, with 12 bases between them. The sequencing input was peripheral blood. This chain joins TRBV2 and TRBJ1-5; a weak D match, TRBD1 (6 bases). This TCR was recovered from a woman under 30 who had recovered from COVID-19. CDR3 in DNA: TGTGCCAGCAGCTCACAGGGATCCAATCAGCCCCAGCATTTT. Translated, it gives CASSSQGSNQPQHF.